Detailed here is one TCR beta chain. Its antigen specificity is not known. The input lacks base qualities; no much larger clone sits a single base away. The immunoSEQ Assay was the method used to sequence TCRbeta CDR3 regions. After extraction, genomic DNA underwent amplification by bias-controlled multiplex PCR, followed by high-throughput sequencing. As for the authors' bioinformatics: To quantify the absolute abundance of every unique TCRbeta CDR3 region, sequences were collapsed and filtered. T cell fraction was estimated by normalizing TCRbeta template counts to usable DNA, which was measured by amplifying reference genes present in all nucleated cells. Repertoire TCRs were annotated as SARS-CoV-2-specific by exact matching of V gene, CDR3 amino acid sequence and J gene to a known reactive TCR set. The reference SARS-CoV-2 TCR set came from MIRA and was filtered for enrichment in COVID-19-positive ImmuneCODE repertoires, removing public or cross-reactive TCRs. Drawing on the MIRA antigens, annotated TCRs were analysed further at the level of specific ORF or position within ORF. Depth was the summed frequency of annotated unique rearrangements, while breadth was defined as annotated unique rearrangements over total unique productive rearrangements. TCR breadth was compared between groups using two-sided Wilcoxon rank-sum tests. Imported from immuneACCESS, the table was reduced by TCRdb to in-frame sequences with V and J called. These copies leave out some clones; in studies compared against another copy, an unresolved V gene accounts for under half, and the cause of the remainder is not known. For V, J and clone size, that table is used; D and trimming come from the DNA. The sample table shows around 320,000 clones, and about 82% are seen once. Approximately 1.9% of the sample rests with the top ten.

These data originate in a study of Ad26.COV2.S vaccination and SARS-CoV-2 variants listed by TCRdb under 2021. Study-level background: Vaccine-arm donors came from COV1001, a multicentre, randomized, double-blind, placebo-controlled phase I-IIa trial of Ad26.COV2.S in healthy adults. Trial participants were randomized into five groups of five: low-dose or high-dose Ad26.COV2.S given once or twice, or placebo on both occasions. Investigators did not know the trial group allocation while performing experiments and assessing outcomes. TCRbeta repertoire sequencing served as the tool for gauging how specific and how broad the SARS-CoV-2-reactive T cell receptors were following Ad26.COV2.S vaccination. Ad26.COV2.S was administered intramuscularly at a dose of 5x10^10 or 1x10^11 viral particles, either as one shot or as two shots given 56 days apart. A total of 32 samples were included in the TCR-sequenced set, comprising about 20 Ad26.COV2.S vaccine recipients, 5 placebo recipients and 8 SARS-CoV-2 convalescent individuals.

Results the study describes overall, beyond this receptor: According to the authors, total T cell responses may have been underestimated by the TCR breadth and depth analyses. Vaccine and placebo recipients had similar non-spike TCR breadth, a finding consistent with the vaccine containing only spike. The study was not powered for comparison of responses between vaccine doses or regimens. Compared with placebo recipients, Ad26.COV2.S recipients showed higher spike-specific TCR breadth (P = 0.0014). Substantial breadth of spike-specific CD8+ and CD4+ T cell responses was reported after vaccination.

This sample's treatment or condition label indicates: around 19 received Ad26.COV2.S at low or high dose, single or two shots; roughly five received placebo; per-sample allocation not given. For vaccine and placebo recipients, the sequenced repertoires came from samples collected on day 63 after the first injection. In Cohort 1b, about two dozen adults aged 18-55 years were enrolled at a single site in Boston, USA, between 29 July and 7 August 2020. As a vaccine, Ad26.COV2.S was a replication-incompetent adenovirus type 26 vector that expressed a prefusion-stabilized SARS-CoV-2 spike protein derived from the original Wuhan strain. Between the V and J ends, shortened by 4 bases and 3 bases respectively, the junction contains 10 bases. According to the germline V gene, CDR1 reads SGHRS and CDR2 reads YFSETQ. Including cysteine and phenylalanine, the CDR3 has 13 amino acids. Only the CDR3 portion is preserved as DNA: 39 bases, with reading frame beginning at the first base.

Recombination connected TRBV5-1 to TRBJ1-1; perhaps TRBD1 is the D gene, with 5 bases matching. The material was peripheral blood, obtained in a trial of Ad26.COV2.S vaccine versus placebo. The sequence was obtained from a person aged 18-60 years who received the Ad26.COV2.S COVID-19 vaccine or a placebo. In nucleotide form, the sequence is TGCGCCAGCAGCCCCGACAGCGACACTGAAGCTTTCTTT. Translated, this is CASSPDSDTEAFF.